One sample yielded the 14 T cell receptor beta chains listed below, sequenced in a study of molecular identifiers for immune sequencing clone quantification. TCRdb itself ran the PCR reads through MiXCR, one entry per CDR3 protein. The sample includes about 640,000 distinct CDR3 sequences, just under 20% seen only once; the top ten take approximately 0.9%. What was sequenced was naive CD8+ T cells from blood, with Jurkat cell RNA spiked in. Specified subset: FACS-sorted CD8+CD4-CCR7+CD45RA+ naive T cells. The receptors shown here come from a human donor in good health. Some libraries in this study had Jurkat cell RNA spiked in.

This clonotype was counted ten times or more. This chain links TRBV7-9 with TRBJ1-6; no definite D call. The germline V gene has CDR1 SEHNR and CDR2 FQNEAQ (reference sequence). V lost 5 bases and J 6 bases, leaving 14 bases between the germline ends. The CDR3 is made up of 15 amino acids. The CDR3 DNA follows: TGTGCCAGCAGCCACTCCGGACCGATTAATTCACCCCTCCACTTT. Translation: CASSHSGPINSPLHF.

In its sample, this clonotype was seen many times. This sequence joins TRBV6-5 and TRBJ2-7; no clear D. The germline gives CDR1 MNHEY, CDR2 SVGAGI. Trimming took off 6 bases at V and 6 bases at J, with 21 bases between the two ends. There are 15 residues in the CDR3. The CDR3 coding sequence is TGTGCCAGCAGCTGGGCTGGGCCCCGGGCATCCGAGCAGTACTTC. Translating it yields CASSWAGPRASEQYF.

The sample holds many counts of this clonotype. V is TRBV2 and J is TRBJ2-3; 7 bases line up with TRBD2. The CDR3 has 17 amino acids. Germline CDR1 reads SNHLY; CDR2 reads FYNNEI. With 3 bases clipped from V and 0 bases from J, the junction kept 9 bases outside the gene matches. The CDR3 region is CASSDSLAEASTDTQYF. In nucleotides, the CDR3 is TGTGCCAGCAGTGATTCTCTAGCGGAAGCTAGCACAGATACGCAGTATTTT.

Worth noting for this clonotype: A much larger clone differs by one base, so this may be a read error. The chain links TRBV14 to TRBJ2-2, with D possibly being TRBD2 (5 bases). V lost 4 bases to trimming and J lost 6 bases, with 15 bases between them. The CDR3 has 15 amino acids. From germline, CDR1 is SGHDN and CDR2 FVKESK. The CDR3 DNA reads TGTGCCAGCAGCCCTAAGTCGGGAAAAGCCGGGGAGCTGTTTTTT. This codes for CASSPKSGKAGELFF.

This clonotype was recorded many times. The V and J genes are TRBV4-1 and TRBJ2-7; D gene ambiguous. The V gene's germline CDR1 is MGHRA and CDR2 YSYEKL. This CDR3 has 15 residues. Deletions cut 0 bases from V and 2 bases from J, with 11 bases between. In DNA form, the CDR3 reads TGCGCCAGCAGCCAAGAGGCGGTCGGAACCTACGAGCAGTACTTC. This gives the protein CASSQEAVGTYEQYF.

The V call is TRBV5-6, the J call TRBJ2-1, with a tentative D call TRBD1 (6 bases). The germline V gene has CDR1 SGHDT and CDR2 YYEEEE. V lost 7 bases, J lost 4 bases, and 15 bases lay in between. This CDR3 has 14 residues. The CDR3 DNA reads TGTGCCAGCGGCTCCGGGACACCGTACAATGAGCAGTTCTTC. Its translation is CASGSGTPYNEQFF.

This clonotype was observed a few times. The chain carries TRBV19 and TRBJ2-7; D call uncertain. The CDR3 totals 13 residues. Trimming pared 3 bases from V and 5 bases from J, leaving 11 bases between. The V gene's germline CDR1 is LNHDA and CDR2 SQIVND (reference sequence). Here the CDR3 reads CASSIIGLHEQYF. The CDR3 DNA reads TGTGCCAGTAGTATCATTGGTCTACACGAGCAGTACTTC.

This clonotype was detected many times. The chain links TRBV15 to TRBJ2-5; D is uncertain. The CDR3 contains 13 residues. V shed 1 base and J shed 1 base, with 4 bases lying between them. CDR1 is LNHNV, CDR2 YYDKDF, per germline (reference sequence). The CDR3 DNA follows: TGTGCCACCAGCAGAGTAATCCAAGAGACCCAGTACTTC. Its translation: CATSRVIQETQYF.

This clonotype was picked up many times. The chain links TRBV9 to TRBJ2-3; a possible D gene is TRBD1 (5 bases). The CDR3 extends over 15 amino acids. V lost 0 bases to trimming and J lost 2 bases, with 10 bases between them. From germline, CDR1 is SGDLS and CDR2 YYNGEE. The CDR3 loop is CASSVGTTDTDTQYF. CDR3 DNA sequence: TGTGCCAGCAGCGTAGGAACGACAGACACAGATACGCAGTATTTT.

In the case of this clonotype: One end of the junction varies from germline; a read error may be responsible. The J gene is TRBJ1-4, the V gene TRBV28; D remains unclear. CDR3 length: 16 residues. CDR1 MDHEN and CDR2 SYDVKM come from the germline V gene. The CDR3 is CASSLGYGATNEKPFF. The CDR3 nucleotides are TGTGCCAGCAGTTTAGGGTACGGTGCAACTAATGAAAAACCGTTTTTT.

This clonotype was counted ten times or more. V is TRBV5-5 and J is TRBJ1-2; tentative D call: TRBD1 (5 bases). Germline loops: CDR1 SGHKS, CDR2 YYEKEE (reference sequence). Trimming pared 5 bases from V and 0 bases from J, leaving 8 bases between. CDR3 length: 13 residues. In nucleotides, the CDR3 is TGTGCCAGCAGTCTGGACACTAACTATGGCTACACCTTC. Amino acid sequence: CASSLDTNYGYTF. Drawing the rest from reference TRBV5-5 and TRBJ1-2, the complete variable domain is DAGVTQSPTHLIKTRGQQVTLRCSPISGHKSVSWYQQVLGQGPQFIFQYYEKEERGRGNFPDRFSARQFPNYSSELNVNALLLGDSALYLCASSLDTNYGYTFGSGTRLTVV.

This clonotype was observed at least ten times. The V and J genes are TRBV24-1 and TRBJ2-1, with 11 nucleotides matching TRBD2. This CDR3 comprises 13 residues. J gave up 4 bases and V 9 bases, and 1 base lay outside the gene matches. Germline V lookup: CDR1 KGHDR, CDR2 SFDVKD. The CDR3 bases are TGTGCCACCGGGACTAGCGGATACAATGAGCAGTTCTTC. As protein: CATGTSGYNEQFF.

This clonotype was seen more than once but under ten times. The chain combines TRBV6-5 with TRBJ1-5; D unresolved. The germline V gene has CDR1 MNHEY and CDR2 SVGAGI. The V and J ends lost 5 bases and 1 base respectively, with 12 bases between them. CDR3 length equals 15 residues. The CDR3 loop is CASSPEPLSNQPQHF. The CDR3 DNA reads as TGTGCCAGCAGTCCCGAACCTTTAAGCAATCAGCCCCAGCATTTT.

The J gene is TRBJ2-7, the V gene TRBV6-2 or TRBV6-3; 9 bases match TRBD2. This CDR3 comprises 18 residues. V lost 0 bases, J lost 0 bases, and 9 bases stayed unmatched. CDR1 and CDR2 from the germline V gene are MNHEY and SVGEGT. The CDR3 DNA is TGTGCCAGCAGTTACTCGATGCTAGCGGGGCTAAGCTCCTACGAGCAGTACTTC. As protein: CASSYSMLAGLSSYEQYF.